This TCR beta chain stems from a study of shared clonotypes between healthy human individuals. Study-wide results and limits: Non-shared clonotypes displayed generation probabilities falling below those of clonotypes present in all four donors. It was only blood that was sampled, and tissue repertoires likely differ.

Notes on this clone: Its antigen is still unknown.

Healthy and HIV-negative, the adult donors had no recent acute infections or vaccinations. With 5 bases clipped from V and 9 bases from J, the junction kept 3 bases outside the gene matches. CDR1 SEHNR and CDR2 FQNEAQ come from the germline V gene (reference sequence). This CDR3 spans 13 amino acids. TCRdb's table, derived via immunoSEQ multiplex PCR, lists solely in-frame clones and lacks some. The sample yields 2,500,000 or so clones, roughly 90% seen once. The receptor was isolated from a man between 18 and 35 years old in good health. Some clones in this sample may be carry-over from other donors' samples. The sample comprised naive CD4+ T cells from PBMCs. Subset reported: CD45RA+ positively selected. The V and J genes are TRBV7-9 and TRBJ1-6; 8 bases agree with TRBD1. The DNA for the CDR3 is TGTGCCAGCAGCCTGGGACAGGTTTCACCCCTCCACTTT. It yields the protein CASSLGQVSPLHF. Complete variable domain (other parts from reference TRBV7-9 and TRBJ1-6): DTGVSQNPRHKITKRGQNVTFRCDPISEHNRLYWYRQTLGQGPEFLTYFQNEAQLEKSRLLSDRFSAERPKGSFSTLEIQRTEQGDSAMYLCASSLGQVSPLHFGNGTRLTVT.